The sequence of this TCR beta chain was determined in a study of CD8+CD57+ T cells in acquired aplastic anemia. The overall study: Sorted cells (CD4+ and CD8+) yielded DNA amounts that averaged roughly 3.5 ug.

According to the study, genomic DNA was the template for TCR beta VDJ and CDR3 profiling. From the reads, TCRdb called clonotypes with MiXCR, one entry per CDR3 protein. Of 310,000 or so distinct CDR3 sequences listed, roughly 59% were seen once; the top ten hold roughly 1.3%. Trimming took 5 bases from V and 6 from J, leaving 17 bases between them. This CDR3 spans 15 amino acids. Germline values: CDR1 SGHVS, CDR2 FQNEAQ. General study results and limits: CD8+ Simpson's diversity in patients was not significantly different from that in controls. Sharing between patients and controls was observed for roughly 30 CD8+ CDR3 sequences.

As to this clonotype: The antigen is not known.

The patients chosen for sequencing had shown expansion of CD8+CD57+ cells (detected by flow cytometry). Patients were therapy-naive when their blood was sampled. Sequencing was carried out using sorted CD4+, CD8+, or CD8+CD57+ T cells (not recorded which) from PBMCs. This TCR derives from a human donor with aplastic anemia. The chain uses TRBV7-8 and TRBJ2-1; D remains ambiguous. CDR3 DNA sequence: TGTGCCAGCAGCAACGACTTATCCGACACCAATGAGCAGTTCTTC. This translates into CASSNDLSDTNEQFF. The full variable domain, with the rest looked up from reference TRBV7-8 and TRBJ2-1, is GAGVSQSPRYKVAKRGQDVALRCDPISGHVSLFWYQQALGQGPEFLTYFQNEAQLDKSGLPSDRFFAERPEGSVSTLKIQRTQQEDSAVYLCASSNDLSDTNEQFFGPGTRLTVL.